This T cell receptor beta chain was captured in a study of graft-versus-host responses after intestinal transplantation. The data were produced by immunoSEQ multiplex PCR, yet TCRdb's version contains in-frame clones alone and is incomplete. The sample shows around 18,000 clones, 70% to 85% of them seen only once. The CDR3 spans 14 residues. CDR1 is MDHEN, CDR2 SYDVKM, per germline. The V gene end was trimmed by 6 bases and the J gene end by 1 base; junction bases not matched to a gene: 6. Processing of graft tissue released intraepithelial and lamina propria lymphocytes. The rearrangement uses TRBV28 and TRBJ2-7; 7 bases are shared with TRBD2. The specimen was ileum tissue, collected 17 days after transplant. The sequence was collected from a human patient who received an intestinal transplant, so some T cells may come from the graft donor. The CDR3 coding sequence is TGTGCCAGCAGAGCCCTAGCGGAGTCCTACGAGCAGTACTTC. It codes for CASRALAESYEQYF.